This TCR beta chain came from a study of T cell changes during pregnancy in multiple sclerosis. The data were produced by immunoSEQ multiplex PCR, yet TCRdb's version contains in-frame clones alone and is incomplete. In the table there are 70,000 to 95,000 clones, 90% to 95% of which are singletons. V lost 2 bases to trimming and J lost 5 bases, with 6 bases between them. Germline V gives CDR1 KGHSH, CDR2 LQKENI. The CDR3 sequence is 13 residues long. The source of this sequence is a female donor with multiple sclerosis, enrolled in a pregnancy study. This sample comprised peripheral blood, obtained in the first trimester of pregnancy. The chain is built from TRBV18 and TRBJ2-2; D is uncertain. The CDR3 DNA sequence: TGTGCCAGCTCACCATGGGCTACCGGGGAGCTGTTTTTT. Amino acid sequence: CASSPWATGELFF.